This T cell receptor beta chain was found in a study of blood T cell repertoires in COVID-19. About the study: T cells, B-cell-depleted T cells, or PBMCs provided the cDNA or gDNA that served as material.

Here immunoSEQ multiplex PCR was the method, and the copy in TCRdb shows in-frame clones only, minus some. The repertoire holds approximately 170,000 clones, with less than 90% as singletons. Germline V gives CDR1 LNHDA, CDR2 SQIVND (reference sequence). Trimming stripped 5 bases from V and 2 bases from J, with 17 bases between. This CDR3 comprises 16 residues. The Seattle patients, enrolled during active infection, were followed longitudinally. The clonotype originates from an older woman with COVID-19, enrolled during active disease. The chain has TRBV19 and TRBJ2-3; D uncertain. Sequencing was done on a sample of peripheral blood. CDR3: CASSLLARSVTDTQYF. The CDR3 DNA is TGTGCCAGTAGTCTCCTTGCACGGTCGGTCACAGATACGCAGTATTTT. Full variable domain (outside the CDR3, taken from reference TRBV19 and TRBJ2-3): DGGITQSPKYLFRKEGQNVTLSCEQNLNHDAMYWYRQDPGQGLRLIYYSQIVNDFQKGDIAEGYSVSREKKESFPLTVTSAQKNPTAFYLCASSLLARSVTDTQYFGPGTRLTVL.